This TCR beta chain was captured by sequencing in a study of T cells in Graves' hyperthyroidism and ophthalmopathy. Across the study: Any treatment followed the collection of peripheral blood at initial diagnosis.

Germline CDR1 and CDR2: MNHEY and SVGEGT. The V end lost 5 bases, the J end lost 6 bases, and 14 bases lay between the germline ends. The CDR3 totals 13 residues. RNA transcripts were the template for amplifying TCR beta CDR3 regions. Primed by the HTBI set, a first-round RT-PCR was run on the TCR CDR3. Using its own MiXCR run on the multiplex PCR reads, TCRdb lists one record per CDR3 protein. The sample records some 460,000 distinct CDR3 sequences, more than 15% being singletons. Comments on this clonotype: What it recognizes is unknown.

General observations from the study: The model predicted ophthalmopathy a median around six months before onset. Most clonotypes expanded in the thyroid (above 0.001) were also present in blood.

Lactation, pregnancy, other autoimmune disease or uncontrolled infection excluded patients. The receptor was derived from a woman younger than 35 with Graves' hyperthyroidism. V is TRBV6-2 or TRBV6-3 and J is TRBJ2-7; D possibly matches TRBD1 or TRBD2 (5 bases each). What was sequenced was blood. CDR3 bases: TGTGCCAGCAGTCAGGCGTCTGGGGGCGAGCAGTACTTC. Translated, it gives CASSQASGGEQYF.